These 23 T cell receptor beta chains share one sample of origin, sequenced in a study of cytomegalovirus exposure and HLA in healthy donors. Profiled with immunoSEQ multiplex PCR; TCRdb holds only in-frame clones, not every one. Of under 150,000 clones in the sample, around nine tenths were seen once. Sequencing used PBMCs. All receptors derive from a woman aged 18 to 35 in good health and CMV-seropositive.

The chain combines TRBV5-4 with TRBJ2-7; a possible D gene is TRBD1 (5 bases). This CDR3 is 14 amino acids long. CDR1 and CDR2 (germline): SGHNT, YYREEE (reference sequence). The CDR3, as DNA: TGTGTCGATCGCAGGGCCCCTTCTCGATACGAGCAGTACTTC. Protein sequence: CVDRRAPSRYEQYF.

On this clone: Germline is not matched at one junction end, which may reflect a read error. J is TRBJ2-7 and V is TRBV28; possibly TRBD2 for D (5 bases). The CDR3 contains 14 residues. Germline V gene lookup returns CDR1 MDHEN and CDR2 SYDVKM. The CDR3 protein is CASSLPASSNEQYF. The CDR3 nucleotides read TGTGCCAGCAGTTTACCGGCTAGCTCCAACGAGCAGTACTTC.

The chain employs TRBV4-3 and TRBJ1-2; a possible D gene is TRBD1 (5 bases). The CDR3 runs to 16 residues. V dropped 5 bases and J dropped 4 bases, with 20 bases sitting between them. The germline gives CDR1 LGHNA, CDR2 YSLEER. In DNA, the CDR3 is TGCGCCAGCAGCGAAACCGTCGGCAGGGAAATCTATGGCTACACCTTC. As protein: CASSETVGREIYGYTF.

The chain combines TRBV10-1 with TRBJ2-5; D is unclear. The ends were cut back, 6 bases at V and 1 base at J, with 9 bases in the middle. This CDR3 spans 13 amino acids. Germline V gene sequence: CDR1 WNHNN, CDR2 SYGVQD (reference sequence). The CDR3 DNA sequence: TGCGCCAGCAGCCTAGGTGGCCAAGAGACCCAGTACTTC. The encoded protein is CASSLGGQETQYF.

The count of this clone is one. This chain joins TRBV29-1 and TRBJ1-3, with TRBD1 identical over 8 bases. The CDR3 runs to 16 residues. The J segment lost 0 bases and the V segment lost 7 bases, leaving 11 bases of the junction unmatched. CDR1 and CDR2 (germline): SQVTM, ANQGSEA. The DNA for the CDR3 is TGCAGCGCCACGACAGGGGCCTTCTTCTCTGGAAACACCATATATTTT. This encodes CSATTGAFFSGNTIYF. The full variable domain, completed using reference TRBV29-1 and TRBJ1-3, is SAVISQKPSRDICQRGTSLTIQCQVDSQVTMMFWYRQQPGQSLTLIATANQGSEATYESGFVIDKFPISRPNLTFSTLTVSNMSPEDSSIYLCSATTGAFFSGNTIYFGEGSWLTVV.

The J gene is TRBJ2-3, the V gene TRBV4-2; 8 positions agree with TRBD2. Germline lookup yields CDR1 LGHNA and CDR2 YNFKEQ. CDR3 length: 15 amino acids. The junction had 4 bases not matched to a gene; V was cut back by 4 bases and J by 1 base. CDR3 DNA sequence: TGTGCCAGCAGCCGCGGAGCGGGGGGCACAGATACGCAGTATTTT. Translation gives CASSRGAGGTDTQYF.

The genes are TRBV18 and TRBJ1-2, with 9 bases identical to TRBD1. The ends lost 0 bases at V and 4 bases at J; junction bases unmatched: 3. This CDR3 contains 15 residues. Germline V gives CDR1 KGHSH, CDR2 LQKENI. The CDR3 sequence: CASSPPGQGRYGYTF. In DNA, the CDR3 is TGTGCCAGCTCACCACCGGGACAGGGCCGCTATGGCTACACCTTC.

The chain links TRBV18 to TRBJ1-1, with D possibly TRBD1 on 5 matching bases. Per the germline V gene, CDR1 is KGHSH and CDR2 is LQKENI. The CDR3 is made up of 13 amino acids. The V gene lost 3 bases and the J gene lost 5 bases, with 10 bases spanning the gap. The CDR3 coding sequence is TGTGCCAGCTCACCGACAGAAGGTACTGAAGCTTTCTTT. As protein: CASSPTEGTEAFF.

This rearrangement joins TRBV10-3 to TRBJ2-1, with TRBD2 matching 8 bases. The CDR3 is made up of 17 amino acids. The trim removed 3 bases at V and 3 bases at J, leaving 10 bases unmatched. CDR1 and CDR2 from the germline V gene are ENHRY and SYGVKD. This CDR3 is CAISDSSGRVYYNEQFF. The CDR3 coding sequence is TGTGCCATCAGTGATTCCAGCGGGAGAGTATACTACAATGAGCAGTTCTTC.

The chain has TRBV23-1 and TRBJ2-7; 7 nucleotides match TRBD1. TRBV23-1 carries the ORF label, with uncertain function. Trimming cost V 3 bases and J 3 bases; bases outside gene matches: 8. This CDR3 region has 15 residues. CDR3: CASSQLRDRYYEQYF. The CDR3 region has the DNA TGCGCCAGCAGTCAGCTACGGGACAGATACTACGAGCAGTACTTC.

V usage is TRBV9 and J usage is TRBJ2-6; unclear D gene. Trimming took off 0 bases at V and 5 bases at J, with 15 bases between the two ends. Germline values: CDR1 SGDLS, CDR2 YYNGEE. CDR3 length: 17 residues. CDR3 nucleotide sequence: TGTGCCAGCAGCGTAGCGGGTCGGAGCAATAGGGCCAACGTCCTGACTTTC. Its translation is CASSVAGRSNRANVLTF.

CDR3 region: CASSSQRGETQYF. The CDR3 DNA sequence: TGCGCCAGCAGCTCCCAAAGGGGAGAGACCCAGTACTTC. This chain uses TRBV5-1 with TRBJ2-5; D perhaps matches TRBD1 (5 bases). Germline V CDR1 and CDR2: SGHRS, YFSETQ. Trimming left V 3 bases short and J 4 bases short, with 10 bases between. This CDR3 is built from 13 residues. Variable domain in full (rest from reference TRBV5-1 and TRBJ2-5): KAGVTQTPRYLIKTRGQQVTLSCSPISGHRSVSWYQQTPGQGLQFLFEYFSETQRNKGNFPGRFSGRQFSNSRSEMNVSTLELGDSALYLCASSSQRGETQYFGPGTRLLVL.

The chain has TRBV27 and TRBJ2-5; D unclear. This CDR3 has 14 amino acids. The germline gives CDR1 MNHEY, CDR2 SMNVEV (reference sequence). V was cut by 3 bases and J by 1 base, with 9 bases left in between. DNA of the CDR3: TGTGCCAGCAGTTTGGGCAGTCCCCAAGAGACCCAGTACTTC. It encodes CASSLGSPQETQYF.

This chain links TRBV6-6 with TRBJ2-2; D perhaps matches TRBD2 (6 bases). This CDR3 has 14 amino acids. The V end was cut by 6 bases, the J end by 3 bases, with 11 bases between. Germline loops: CDR1 MNHNY, CDR2 SVGAGI (reference sequence). The CDR3 protein is CASSRAGYTGELFF. The CDR3 DNA follows: TGTGCCAGCAGCCGGGCGGGGTACACCGGGGAGCTGTTTTTT.

V gene TRBV11-3 combines with J gene TRBJ2-1; maybe TRBD2 (5 bases). V was trimmed by 1 base and J by 6 bases, leaving 7 bases between them. The V gene's germline CDR1 is SGHNT and CDR2 YENEEA. The CDR3 extends over 13 amino acids. The CDR3 sequence: CASSLVGVNEQFF. The CDR3 DNA follows: TGTGCCAGCAGCTTAGTCGGGGTCAATGAGCAGTTCTTC.

V gene TRBV11-2 combines with J gene TRBJ1-2; perhaps TRBD1 as D (6 bases). V gave up 5 bases and J gave up 8 bases, with 15 bases separating them. CDR3 size: 13 residues. CDR1 and CDR2 (germline): SGHAT, FQNNGV. The CDR3 here is CASSITGPGGYTF. The CDR3 DNA is TGTGCCAGCAGCATAACAGGGCCCGGGGGCTACACCTTC.

The V and J genes are TRBV11-2 and TRBJ2-2; 10 positions agree with TRBD1. CDR3 length equals 15 residues. V gave up 3 bases and J gave up 3 bases; unmatched junction bases: 1. The V gene's germline CDR1 is SGHAT and CDR2 FQNNGV. The CDR3 DNA reads as TGTGCCAGCAGCTTGGGACAGGGGTACACCGGGGAGCTGTTTTTT. It codes for CASSLGQGYTGELFF. The whole variable domain, filled in from reference TRBV11-2 and TRBJ2-2, reads EAGVAQSPRYKIIEKRQSVAFWCNPISGHATLYWYQQILGQGPKLLIQFQNNGVVDDSQLPKDRFSAERLKGVDSTLKIQPAKLEDSAVYLCASSLGQGYTGELFFGEGSRLTVL.

The chain has TRBV19 and TRBJ2-1; D not certain. The CDR3 has 14 amino acids. Deletions cut 3 bases from V and 7 bases from J, with 13 bases between. Germline V gene lookup returns CDR1 LNHDA and CDR2 SQIVND (reference sequence). The CDR3 spells CASSILPGVNEQFF. CDR3 in DNA: TGTGCCAGTAGTATTCTTCCGGGTGTAAATGAGCAGTTCTTC.

This clone was counted once. The CDR3 region is CASSSADIGELFF. CDR3 coding DNA: TGTGCCAGCAGCTCCGCCGACATTGGGGAGCTGTTTTTT. V is TRBV5-6 and J is TRBJ2-2; no definite D call. The CDR3 totals 13 residues. V shed 3 bases and J shed 8 bases, with 11 bases lying between them. In germline, CDR1 is SGHDT, CDR2 YYEEEE.

This clone turned up a few times. The chain carries TRBV9 and TRBJ2-7; 9 nucleotides agree with TRBD1. The CDR3 consists of 16 residues. Germline-derived CDR1 and CDR2 are SGDLS and YYNGEE. V dropped 2 bases and J dropped 7; count of bases not matched to a gene: 13. The CDR3: CASSVGTWTGVGEQYF. The CDR3 DNA follows: TGTGCCAGCAGCGTGGGAACGTGGACAGGGGTCGGGGAGCAGTACTTC.

This clone has just one count. The chain is built from TRBV2 and TRBJ2-7, with 8 nucleotides matching TRBD1. This CDR3 comprises 16 residues. The junction had 10 bases not matched to a gene; V was cut back by 6 bases and J by 0 bases. Germline V lookup: CDR1 SNHLY, CDR2 FYNNEI. The CDR3 bases are TGTGCCAGCAGCGCCTGGGACAGGCTGAGCTCCTACGAGCAGTACTTC. Its protein is CASSAWDRLSSYEQYF.

This chain links TRBV29-1 with TRBJ1-1, with D perhaps matching TRBD1 (6 bases). Trimming removed 4 bases from V and 3 bases from J, with 15 bases in between. The germline V gene has CDR1 SQVTM and CDR2 ANQGSEA. CDR3 length equals 14 residues. The CDR3 DNA follows: TGCAGCGTTGTTACTGGGGGCGGATACACTGAAGCTTTCTTT. It is translated as CSVVTGGGYTEAFF. Full variable domain (missing parts from reference TRBV29-1 and TRBJ1-1): SAVISQKPSRDICQRGTSLTIQCQVDSQVTMMFWYRQQPGQSLTLIATANQGSEATYESGFVIDKFPISRPNLTFSTLTVSNMSPEDSSIYLCSVVTGGGYTEAFFGQGTRLTVV.

The V gene is TRBV30, the J gene TRBJ2-7; 7 nucleotides agree with TRBD1. The ends lost 8 bases at V and 3 bases at J; junction bases unmatched: 7. This CDR3 contains 12 residues. Germline values: CDR1 GTSNPN, CDR2 SVGIG (reference sequence). The CDR3 sequence: CAAGQVGYEQYF. CDR3 sequence (DNA): TGTGCCGCCGGACAGGTGGGCTACGAGCAGTACTTC.